The sequence of this TCR beta chain was determined in a study of T cell responses to AZD1222 COVID-19 vaccine. V gave up 3 bases and J gave up 4 bases, with 10 bases separating them. Germline V gene lookup returns CDR1 MGHRA and CDR2 YSYEKL. This CDR3 is 13 amino acids long. The repertoire was sequenced with immunoSEQ multiplex PCR; TCRdb's copy has only in-frame clones and lacks some. In the table there are roughly 170,000 clones, around 94% of which are singletons. The material was peripheral blood, obtained on day 0 of AZD1222 vaccination. The genes are TRBV4-1 and TRBJ2-7, with unresolved D. The receptor's source is an adult in good health. CDR3 loop: CASSQVALYEQYF. As DNA, the CDR3 is TGCGCCAGCAGCCAGGTGGCCCTTTACGAGCAGTACTTC.